This entry describes one TCR beta chain. Its antigen is undetermined. This record comes from a study of T cell repertoires in cytomegalovirus infection. Across the whole study: CMV infection and matching HLA type were both indicated by public TCR beta signatures.

Study-level results: Cumulative frequency of public TCR beta families picked out carriers of CMV plus the relevant HLA. There were HLA-C-restricted CMV-specific TCR beta clonotypes dominating the ex vivo response.

The CDR3 loop spans 17 amino acids. Germline CDR1 is SGHDN and CDR2 is FVKESK. V lost 3 bases and J lost 2, with 18 bases in between. TCRdb re-derived calls from the reads in MiXCR, one entry per CDR3 protein. The sample lists about 310,000 distinct CDR3 sequences, roughly 15% occurring once. This clonotype was obtained from a human donor in good health (CMV status not recorded). Some clones in this sample may be carry-over from other donors' samples. Sequenced: PBMCs. This chain uses TRBV14 with TRBJ2-3; the D is unclear. CDR3 DNA sequence: TGTGCCAGCAGCCATCCTACAGATTCCTACTCCACAGATACGCAGTATTTT. Translating it yields CASSHPTDSYSTDTQYF.